These 22 T cell receptor beta chains were all obtained from the same sample, sequenced in a study of CD8 T cells in Susac syndrome. With random hexamers, roughly 0.45 to 1 ug RNA was reverse transcribed. TCRdb re-called the immunoSEQ multiplex PCR reads with MiXCR, one entry per CDR3 protein. Among around 50,000 distinct CDR3 sequences listed, about 91% were seen once. Sequenced input: CD8+ T cells from PBMCs. The receptors come from a human donor in good health.

Concerning this clonotype: Because it lacks the conserved phenylalanine or tryptophan at the end, this CDR3 is likely a read error. The chain uses TRBV4-3 and TRBJ2-7; 13 nucleotides agree with TRBD2. This CDR3 contains 16 residues. V was pared by 0 bases and J by 3 bases, with 2 bases of the junction left unmatched. In germline, CDR1 is LGHNA, CDR2 YSLEER. As DNA, the CDR3 is TGCGCCAGCAGCCAAGATACTAGCGGGAGGGGCTACGAGCAGTACTCC. Amino acids: CASSQDTSGRGYEQYS.

This chain uses TRBV19 with TRBJ1-5; the D is unclear. CDR3 length: 14 residues. Per germline, CDR1 LNHDA and CDR2 SQIVND (reference sequence). V lost 0 bases and J 7 bases, leaving 10 bases between the germline ends. CDR3 in DNA: TGTGCCAGTAGTATAGATCTTGAAAGCCAGCCCCAGCATTTT. Protein sequence: CASSIDLESQPQHF.

The rearrangement joins TRBV12-3 or TRBV12-4 to TRBJ2-3, with TRBD2 identical over 7 bases. With 3 bases clipped from V and 5 bases from J, the junction kept 5 bases outside the gene matches. CDR3 size: 14 residues. The CDR3 is CASSFAGEIDTQYF. The CDR3 DNA follows: TGTGCCAGCAGTTTTGCGGGAGAGATAGATACGCAGTATTTT.

The J gene is TRBJ2-7, the V gene TRBV7-2; 9 bases match TRBD1. CDR3 length equals 15 residues. V shed 5 bases and J 4 bases; nucleotides not matched to a gene: 9. Germline V lookup: CDR1 SGHTA, CDR2 FQGNSA. CDR3 amino acids: CASSIYRGRGYEQYF. The CDR3 DNA sequence: TGTGCCAGCAGCATATACAGGGGGCGCGGGTACGAGCAGTACTTC.

This chain links TRBV5-8 with TRBJ2-7; 8 positions match TRBD2. CDR1 SGHTS and CDR2 YDEGEE come from the germline V gene. The CDR3 loop spans 16 amino acids. The V gene end was trimmed by 4 bases and the J gene end by 7 bases; junction bases not matched to a gene: 16. The CDR3 DNA follows: TGTGCCAGCAGCCCGCCCCGGGGGCGGGAGGCGGAGGAGCAGTACTTC. It translates to CASSPPRGREAEEQYF.

This clonotype was seen more than once but under ten times. The V gene is TRBV7-6, the J gene TRBJ1-5; the D is unclear. CDR1 SGHVS and CDR2 FNYEAQ come from the germline V gene. This CDR3 has 14 amino acids. V lost 1 base and J lost 6, with 10 bases in between. As DNA, the CDR3 is TGTGCCAGCAGCTTAGGGTTGGGCGGTCAGCCCCAGCATTTT. As protein: CASSLGLGGQPQHF.

V is TRBV12-3 or TRBV12-4 and J is TRBJ2-7; no clear D. V shed 5 bases and J shed 3 bases, with 23 bases lying between them. The CDR3 spans 17 residues. CDR3 sequence reads: CASSRSGMRLEFYEQYF. The CDR3 coding sequence is TGTGCCAGCAGTCGCTCAGGTATGCGACTGGAGTTCTACGAGCAGTACTTC.

The chain recombines TRBV7-9 with TRBJ2-7; 10 bases agree with TRBD2. The CDR3 runs 14 residues. V was clipped by 3 bases and J by 7 bases; unmatched bases: 6. Germline assignment: CDR1 SEHNR and CDR2 FQNEAQ (reference sequence). Here the CDR3 reads CASSFSGRTREQYF. The CDR3 DNA is TGTGCCAGCAGCTTTAGCGGGAGGACAAGAGAGCAGTACTTC. Using reference TRBV7-9 and TRBJ2-7 for the parts outside the CDR3, the full variable domain is DTGVSQNPRHKITKRGQNVTFRCDPISEHNRLYWYRQTLGQGPEFLTYFQNEAQLEKSRLLSDRFSAERPKGSFSTLEIQRTEQGDSAMYLCASSFSGRTREQYFGPGTRLTVT.

The V gene is TRBV4-1, the J gene TRBJ1-5, with D hard to call. Germline V lookup: CDR1 MGHRA, CDR2 YSYEKL. V was shortened by 4 bases and J by 6 bases, with 13 bases between the two germline ends. The CDR3 totals 14 residues. The CDR3 region is CASSPRLGGQPQHF. CDR3 DNA sequence: TGCGCCAGCAGCCCCAGACTGGGAGGTCAGCCCCAGCATTTT.

The rearrangement uses TRBV29-1 and TRBJ2-7; 9 bases line up with TRBD1. V was clipped by 3 bases and J by 3 bases; unmatched bases: 0. Germline values: CDR1 SQVTM, CDR2 ANQGSEA. This CDR3 has 12 amino acids. CDR3 protein: CSVEGQGYEQYF. CDR3 nucleotide sequence: TGCAGCGTTGAGGGACAGGGCTACGAGCAGTACTTC.

The rearrangement uses TRBV2 and TRBJ2-7; the match to TRBD2 covers 7 bases. CDR1 is SNHLY and CDR2 is FYNNEI in the germline V gene. The V and J ends lost 4 bases and 2 bases, in that order; junction bases with no gene match: 5. The CDR3 has 14 amino acids. CDR3 DNA: TGTGCCAGCAGTGGTGAGGGAGGGCCCTACGAGCAGTACTTC. Translating gives CASSGEGGPYEQYF.

The V call is TRBV2, the J call TRBJ2-2; D call uncertain. The CDR3 has 16 amino acids. The germline V and J ends were trimmed by 6 bases and 6 bases, with 20 bases remaining between them. Germline assignment: CDR1 SNHLY and CDR2 FYNNEI. The CDR3 region has the DNA TGTGCCAGCAGGGAAATCTCCCCCCTTCGAGCCGGGGAGCTGTTTTTT. Protein sequence: CASREISPLRAGELFF.

This clonotype came up once. The CDR3 region is CASSQDSGRGNEQFF. The DNA for the CDR3 is TGCGCCAGCAGCCAAGACAGCGGGAGGGGGAATGAGCAGTTCTTC. The chain couples TRBV4-1 to TRBJ2-1, with 10 bases aligning to TRBD2. Germline V gene lookup returns CDR1 MGHRA and CDR2 YSYEKL. V shed 0 bases and J 7 bases; nucleotides not matched to a gene: 3. This CDR3 region has 15 residues.

V gene TRBV23-1 combines with J gene TRBJ1-2; TRBD1 matches at 10 bases. TRBV23-1 falls under the ORF class, with uncertain function. The CDR3 has 15 residues. The J segment lost 8 bases and the V segment lost 2 bases, leaving 8 bases of the junction unmatched. The DNA of the CDR3 is TGCGCCAGCAGTCAAGATGGGACAGGGGCCGGCGGCTACACCTTC. It yields the protein CASSQDGTGAGGYTF.

This clonotype occurred once. The chain employs TRBV4-1 and TRBJ2-7; D may be TRBD1 (6 bases). The germline V gene encodes CDR1 MGHRA and CDR2 YSYEKL. The CDR3 runs 12 residues. V was cut by 4 bases and J by 6 bases, with 10 bases left in between. CDR3 sequence reads: CASSPGDGEQYF. CDR3 bases: TGCGCCAGCAGCCCAGGGGACGGCGAGCAGTACTTC.

This chain uses TRBV4-3 with TRBJ2-1; 9 positions agree with TRBD2. CDR3 length: 15 residues. In germline, CDR1 is LGHNA, CDR2 YSLEER. Trimming removed 1 base from V and 4 bases from J; junction bases left unmatched: 2. CDR3 DNA sequence: TGCGCCAGCAGCCAAGGGACTAGCGTATACAATGAGCAGTTCTTC. Encoded protein: CASSQGTSVYNEQFF.

The chain uses TRBV2 and TRBJ1-1; 10 nucleotides match TRBD1. The CDR3 extends over 18 amino acids. The V gene's germline CDR1 is SNHLY and CDR2 FYNNEI. J was trimmed by 3 bases and V by 2 bases; bases with no gene match: 12. The CDR3 bases are TGTGCCAGCAGTGAAAGCGGGGAAGGACAGGGGGGAGACACTGAAGCTTTCTTT. As protein: CASSESGEGQGGDTEAFF. Supplemented by reference TRBV2 and TRBJ1-1, the full variable domain reads EPEVTQTPSHQVTQMGQEVILRCVPISNHLYFYWYRQILGQKVEFLVSFYNNEISEKSEIFDDQFSVERPDGSNFTLKIRSTKLEDSAMYFCASSESGEGQGGDTEAFFGQGTRLTVV.

This chain connects TRBV11-3 to TRBJ2-3; 9 nucleotides match TRBD1. This CDR3 has 15 amino acids. From germline, CDR1 is SGHNT and CDR2 YENEEA. The ends lost 3 bases at V and 3 bases at J; junction bases unmatched: 4. This chain's CDR3 is CASSFGQGRTDTQYF. The CDR3 region has the DNA TGTGCCAGCAGCTTCGGACAGGGGCGGACAGATACGCAGTATTTT.

The chain uses TRBV4-2 and TRBJ2-1; 8 bases line up with TRBD2. The germline V gene encodes CDR1 LGHNA and CDR2 YNFKEQ. The trim removed 0 bases at V and 7 bases at J, leaving 8 bases unmatched. This CDR3 region has 16 residues. The CDR3: CASSQDQRENHNEQFF. CDR3 in DNA: TGTGCCAGCAGCCAAGACCAGCGGGAGAATCATAATGAGCAGTTCTTC.

The chain joins TRBV30 to TRBJ1-1; no definite D call. Germline V gene lookup returns CDR1 GTSNPN and CDR2 SVGIG (reference sequence). Trimming took off 0 bases at V and 1 base at J, with 15 bases between the two ends. The CDR3 runs 16 residues. Written as DNA, the CDR3 is TGTGCCTGGAGTGTATTGTTGGAAGTTCCGAACACTGAAGCTTTCTTT. It yields the protein CAWSVLLEVPNTEAFF.

Of note for this clonotype: The CDR3 end shows no conserved phenylalanine or tryptophan, and so a read error is likely. The DNA is left out, because the CDR3 cannot be placed on it with certainty; the CDR3 is given as TCRdb lists it. V usage is TRBV7-9 and J usage is TRBJ1-1. CDR1 is SEHNR, CDR2 FQNEAQ, per germline (reference sequence). With termini counted, the CDR3 has 15 amino acids. CDR3 amino acids: CASSSPGLGDTEAFL.

This rearrangement joins TRBV12-3 or TRBV12-4 to TRBJ1-4; D is undetermined. The CDR3 consists of 14 residues. The ends were cut back, 7 bases at V and 4 bases at J, with 13 bases in the middle. For the CDR3, the DNA is TGTGCCAGCAAACCCCGTCTCCGTAATGAAAAACTGTTTTTT. Amino acid sequence: CASKPRLRNEKLFF.